Listed here are 6 T cell receptor beta chains from one sample, sequenced in a study of regulatory T cells in long-lasting Graves disease. The time point here: newly diagnosed GD, antithyroid drugs for less than 3 months. Following extraction of RNA from PBMCs, that RNA was used to make the TCR library. Building of the TCR beta libraries involved iRepertoire HTBI primers and Arm-PCR of CDR3 regions. TCRdb passed the multiplex PCR reads through MiXCR, listing each CDR3 protein once. The repertoire consists of around 240,000 distinct CDR3 sequences, with around 19% occurring once and the leading ten covering 14%. The sample was also linked to a second study, of T cells in Graves' hyperthyroidism and ophthalmopathy.

Sequencing used peripheral blood mononuclear cells (PBMCs), obtained at new diagnosis, from a patient treated with antithyroid drugs. These TCRs come from a woman aged 25 to 39 with Graves disease.

This clonotype was recorded many times. The CDR3 region is CASSELQGFTDTQYF. CDR3 DNA: TGCGCCAGCAGTGAACTCCAGGGATTCACAGATACGCAGTATTTT. The chain employs TRBV10-1 and TRBJ2-3; D is perhaps TRBD1 (5 bases). The CDR3 runs 15 residues. V lost 3 bases to trimming and J lost 2 bases, with 12 bases between them. CDR1 is WNHNN and CDR2 is SYGVQD in the germline V gene (reference sequence).

The CDR3 DNA reads as TGTGCCAGCAGCCCCCTAGGGCAGCCCCAGCATTTT. Translated, it gives CASSPLGQPQHF. V usage is TRBV3-1 and J usage is TRBJ1-5; no reliable D call. Trimming pared 4 bases from V and 7 bases from J, leaving 8 bases between. The CDR3 covers 12 residues. Per germline, CDR1 LGHDT and CDR2 YNNKEL (reference sequence).

This clonotype was detected a few times. The chain has TRBV7-9 and TRBJ2-5; the D call may be TRBD1 or TRBD2 (6 bases each). The CDR3 length is 15 residues. The ends were cut back, 3 bases at V and 2 bases at J, with 13 bases in the middle. Germline loops: CDR1 SEHNR, CDR2 FQNEAQ (reference sequence). The CDR3 spells CASSFGGPGQETQYF. CDR3 in DNA: TGTGCCAGCAGCTTCGGGGGCCCGGGGCAAGAGACCCAGTACTTC.

Many counts were recorded for this clonotype. This chain uses TRBV4-1 with TRBJ2-7, with a tentative D call TRBD2 (6 bases). Germline V gene sequence: CDR1 MGHRA, CDR2 YSYEKL. The V end lost 1 base, the J end lost 0 bases, and 10 bases lay between the germline ends. CDR3 length equals 15 residues. The CDR3 coding sequence is TGCGCCAGCAGCCAAGGGCGGGGTGACTCCTACGAGCAGTACTTC. Translating it yields CASSQGRGDSYEQYF.

This clonotype was picked up many times. The V gene is TRBV5-1, the J gene TRBJ1-1; D possibly corresponds to TRBD1 (5 bases). CDR1 and CDR2 from the germline V gene are SGHRS and YFSETQ. The CDR3 is 13 residues long. The V and J ends lost 2 bases and 6 bases respectively, with 11 bases between them. This CDR3 reads CASSFEGWAEAFF. The CDR3 DNA is TGCGCCAGCAGCTTTGAGGGGTGGGCTGAAGCTTTCTTT.

As concerns this clonotype: Since a much larger clone is just one base distant, this may be a read error. In this CDR3 the conserved last residue, phenylalanine or tryptophan, is missing, so a read error is likely. CDR3 loop: CSARVQYEQYS. CDR3 nucleotides: TGCAGTGCTAGGGTACAGTACGAGCAGTACTCC. The chain has TRBV20-1 and TRBJ2-7; D unresolved. The V and J ends lost 3 bases and 4 bases respectively, with 7 bases between them. The germline V gene has CDR1 DFQATT and CDR2 SNEGSKA (reference sequence). CDR3 length: 11 amino acids.